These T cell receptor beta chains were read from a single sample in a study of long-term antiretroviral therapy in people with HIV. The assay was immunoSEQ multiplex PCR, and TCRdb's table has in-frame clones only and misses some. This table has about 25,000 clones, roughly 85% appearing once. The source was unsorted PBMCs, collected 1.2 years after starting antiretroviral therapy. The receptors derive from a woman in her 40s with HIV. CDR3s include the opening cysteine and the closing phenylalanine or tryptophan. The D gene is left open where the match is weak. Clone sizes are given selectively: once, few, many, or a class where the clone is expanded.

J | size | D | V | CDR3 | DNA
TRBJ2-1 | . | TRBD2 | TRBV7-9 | CASSRTSGRDNEQFF | TGTGCCAGCAGCCGCACTAGCGGGAGAGACAATGAGCAGTTCTTC
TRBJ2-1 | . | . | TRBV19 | CASSQLNEQFF | TGTGCCAGTAGCCAGCTTAATGAGCAGTTCTTC
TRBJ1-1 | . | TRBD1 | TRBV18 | CASSQGAQSTEAFF | TGTGCCAGCTCACAGGGGGCGCAGAGCACTGAAGCTTTCTTT
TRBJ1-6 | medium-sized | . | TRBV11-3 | CASSLDSRGNSPLHF | TGTGCCAGCAGCTTAGATTCCCGGGGGAATTCACCCCTCCACTTT
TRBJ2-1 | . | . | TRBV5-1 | CASFEGYSYNEQFF | TGCGCCAGCTTCGAGGGCTACTCCTACAATGAGCAGTTCTTC
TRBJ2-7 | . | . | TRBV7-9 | CASGTGDVYEQYF | TGTGCCAGCGGTACCGGGGACGTTTACGAGCAGTACTTC
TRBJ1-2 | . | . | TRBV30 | CAWSSSNYGYTF | TGTGCCTGGAGCAGCTCTAACTATGGCTACACCTTC
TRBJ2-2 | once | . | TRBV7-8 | CASSQRQDTGELFF | TGTGCCAGCAGCCAGAGGCAAGACACCGGGGAGCTGTTTTTT
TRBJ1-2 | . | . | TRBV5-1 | CASRQVMGSFNYGYTF | TGCGCCAGCAGGCAGGTTATGGGATCGTTCAACTATGGCTACACCTTC
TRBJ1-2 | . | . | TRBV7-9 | CASSLPGEAHYTF | TGTGCCAGCAGCTTGCCAGGGGAGGCCCACTACACCTTC
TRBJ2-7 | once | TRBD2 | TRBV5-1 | CASSSAASGIGGHEQYF | TGCGCCAGCAGCTCGGCGGCTAGCGGGATAGGGGGGCACGAGCAGTACTTC
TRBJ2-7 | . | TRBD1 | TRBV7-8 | CASSLGTGVYEQYF | TGTGCCAGCAGCCTCGGGACAGGGGTATACGAGCAGTACTTC
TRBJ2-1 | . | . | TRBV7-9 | CASSLAALYGYNEQFF | TGTGCCAGCAGCTTAGCAGCCCTTTACGGCTACAATGAGCAGTTCTTC